One and the same sample provided the 18 T cell receptor beta chains below, sequenced in a study of regulatory T cells in long-lasting Graves disease. Assembly of TCR beta libraries relied on iRepertoire HTBI primers together with Arm-PCR of CDR3 regions. TCRdb reprocessed the multiplex PCR reads via MiXCR and lists one record per CDR3 protein. The data contain 390,000 or so distinct CDR3 sequences, around 11% of them singletons. Noted time point: newly diagnosed GD, antithyroid drugs for less than 3 months. PBMCs were the source of the RNA used for TCR sequencing. The data were also submitted as part of a second study, on T cells in Graves' hyperthyroidism and ophthalmopathy.

The sequences come from peripheral blood mononuclear cells (PBMCs), collected at new diagnosis, from a patient treated with antithyroid drugs. Receptors were obtained from a young woman with Graves disease.

This clonotype was recorded many times. The rearrangement links TRBV20-1 to TRBJ1-1, with D possibly matching TRBD1 (5 bases). V was shortened by 6 bases and J by 0 bases, with 11 bases between the two germline ends. This CDR3 comprises 13 residues. Germline CDR1 reads DFQATT; CDR2 reads SNEGSKA (reference sequence). CDR3 nucleotide sequence: TGCAGTGCCTGCGGACAAGTGAACACTGAAGCTTTCTTT. Translating it yields CSACGQVNTEAFF.

Comments on this clonotype: This could be a read error, since a much larger clone is one nucleotide away. The rearrangement links TRBV11-2 to TRBJ1-3; no clear D gene. Trimming removed 0 bases from V and 5 bases from J, with 2 bases in between. The CDR3 is made up of 12 amino acids. Germline CDR1 is SGHAT and CDR2 is FQNNGV. The CDR3 protein is CASSLDRNTIYF. CDR3 coding DNA: TGTGCCAGCAGCTTAGACCGAAACACCATATATTTT.

In this sample, this clonotype turned up many times. This rearrangement joins TRBV4-3 to TRBJ1-5; D unclear. Germline CDR1 reads LGHNA; CDR2 reads YSLEER. The CDR3 contains 13 residues. Trimming took 0 bases from V and 7 from J, leaving 7 bases between them. The CDR3, as DNA: TGCGCCAGCAGCCAAGATTATGGGCAGCCCCAGCATTTT. Translated, it gives CASSQDYGQPQHF.

This clonotype was recorded at least ten times. The chain couples TRBV20-1 to TRBJ2-3; 7 positions agree with TRBD2. The ends lost 3 bases at V and 1 base at J; junction bases unmatched: 13. From germline, CDR1 is DFQATT and CDR2 SNEGSKA (reference sequence). This CDR3 region has 17 residues. Here the CDR3 DNA reads TGCAGTGCTAGTTCTAGCGGAACGGCCCGGGGCACAGATACGCAGTATTTT. Its protein product is CSASSSGTARGTDTQYF.

This clonotype was seen many times. The chain has TRBV2 and TRBJ2-2; 7 nucleotides agree with TRBD1. Germline CDR1 is SNHLY and CDR2 is FYNNEI. Trimming removed 8 bases from V and 4 bases from J; junction bases left unmatched: 7. This CDR3 contains 14 residues. The CDR3 spells CASLSQGVTGELFF. The CDR3 bases are TGTGCCAGCCTGTCGCAGGGGGTCACCGGGGAGCTGTTTTTT.

The gene calls are TRBV5-1 and TRBJ1-2; a possible D gene is TRBD1 (5 bases). The CDR3 totals 15 residues. Trimming left V 0 bases short and J 4 bases short, with 13 bases between. Germline V CDR1 and CDR2: SGHRS, YFSETQ. The CDR3 sequence: CASSLALGPTYGYTF. CDR3 bases: TGCGCCAGCAGCTTGGCCCTGGGACCCACCTATGGCTACACCTTC.

This clonotype came up a few times. The V and J genes are TRBV7-2 and TRBJ1-3; D call uncertain. CDR3 size: 20 residues. The germline CDR1 and CDR2 sequences are SGHTA and FQGNSA. The V and J ends lost 3 bases and 3 bases respectively, with 27 bases between them. The CDR3 loop is CASSFPSTDHGSSNGNTIYF. The CDR3 nucleotides are TGTGCCAGCAGCTTTCCTAGCACGGATCATGGATCAAGTAATGGAAACACCATATATTTT.

This clonotype was recorded many times. The V gene is TRBV19, the J gene TRBJ2-4; D is possibly TRBD1 (5 bases). CDR1 and CDR2 from the germline V gene are LNHDA and SQIVND (reference sequence). Trimming pared 3 bases from V and 0 bases from J, leaving 9 bases between. CDR3 length: 15 amino acids. The CDR3 coding sequence is TGTGCCAGTAGTATGGGGCAGCTAGCCAAAAACATTCAGTACTTC. Its protein product is CASSMGQLAKNIQYF.

This chain uses TRBV10-1 with TRBJ2-3; no clear D gene. The CDR3 contains 13 residues. V dropped 2 bases and J dropped 2 bases, with 5 bases sitting between them. The germline CDR1 and CDR2 sequences are WNHNN and SYGVQD (reference sequence). The CDR3 sequence: CASSERNTDTQYF. In nucleotides, the CDR3 is TGCGCCAGCAGTGAGCGCAACACAGATACGCAGTATTTT.

This clonotype was picked up many times. This sequence joins TRBV27 and TRBJ1-2; unclear D gene. Trimming removed 2 bases from V and 2 bases from J, with 6 bases in between. The germline V gene has CDR1 MNHEY and CDR2 SMNVEV (reference sequence). This CDR3 region has 13 residues. The CDR3 bases are TGTGCCAGCAGTTTAAAATCGAACTATGGCTACACCTTC. Translation: CASSLKSNYGYTF.

This clonotype was detected many times. The chain combines TRBV9 with TRBJ1-1, with D unresolved. Germline assignment: CDR1 SGDLS and CDR2 YYNGEE. The germline V and J ends were trimmed by 6 bases and 0 bases, with 12 bases remaining between them. CDR3 length: 14 amino acids. This CDR3 is CASTRSSLNTEAFF. CDR3 nucleotide sequence: TGTGCCAGCACCCGAAGCAGTTTGAACACTGAAGCTTTCTTT.

The chain has TRBV6-2 or TRBV6-3 and TRBJ2-1; 9 bases are shared with TRBD2. Trimming at V came to 5 bases and at J to 10 bases, leaving 15 bases not matched to a gene. The CDR3 is 16 residues long. CDR1 and CDR2 from the germline V gene are MNHEY and SVGEGT. The CDR3 loop is CASSQDLAGVSIEQFF. CDR3 in DNA: TGTGCCAGCAGTCAAGACTTAGCGGGAGTGAGTATAGAGCAGTTCTTC.

This clonotype was seen repeatedly, ten times or more. The genes are TRBV5-1 and TRBJ1-2; possibly TRBD1 for D (6 bases). Deletions cut 2 bases from V and 2 bases from J, with 7 bases between. The CDR3 spans 13 residues. Germline V gives CDR1 SGHRS, CDR2 YFSETQ. The CDR3 region is CASSFDRNYGYTF. CDR3 bases: TGCGCCAGCAGCTTTGACAGGAACTATGGCTACACCTTC.

This clonotype came up many times. This rearrangement joins TRBV2 to TRBJ1-2; possible D gene TRBD1, 5 bases. CDR3 size: 17 residues. The germline V gene has CDR1 SNHLY and CDR2 FYNNEI. V was pared by 6 bases and J by 2 bases, with 22 bases between. DNA for the CDR3: TGTGCCAGCAGATTAGGCCTCGGGACCCCTGGGAACTATGGCTACACCTTC. Translation gives CASRLGLGTPGNYGYTF.

The rearrangement joins TRBV2 to TRBJ1-2; the D gene is possibly TRBD1 (6 bases). Germline assignment: CDR1 SNHLY and CDR2 FYNNEI. This CDR3 region has 13 residues. Trimming left V 8 bases short and J 4 bases short, with 14 bases between. As DNA, the CDR3 is TGTGCCAGCGGATCAGGGGTCGCCTATGGCTACACCTTC. Translating gives CASGSGVAYGYTF.

This clonotype was seen a few times. The chain joins TRBV5-8 to TRBJ2-3, with 13 nucleotides matching TRBD2. The CDR3 runs to 16 residues. J gave up 6 bases and V 6 bases, and 10 bases lay outside the gene matches. Germline loops: CDR1 SGHTS, CDR2 YDEGEE. The CDR3 coding sequence is TGTGCCAGCAACTTCGGGACTAGCGGGGCCGAGGATACGCAGTATTTT. This encodes CASNFGTSGAEDTQYF.

The chain combines TRBV20-1 with TRBJ2-3, with 10 positions matching TRBD2. Trimming took 0 bases from V and 5 from J; bases not matched to a gene: 8. Germline V gene data show CDR1 as DFQATT and CDR2 as SNEGSKA (reference sequence). The CDR3 contains 16 residues. The chain's CDR3 is CSARDGLAGVRDTQYF. The CDR3 bases are TGCAGTGCTAGAGATGGGCTAGCGGGAGTTAGAGATACGCAGTATTTT.

This clonotype was seen at least ten times. This chain joins TRBV3-1 and TRBJ1-3, with D hard to call. The CDR3 is made up of 13 amino acids. Per the germline V gene, CDR1 is LGHDT and CDR2 is YNNKEL (reference sequence). V shed 1 base and J shed 4 bases, with 5 bases lying between them. DNA of the CDR3: TGTGCCAGCAGCCAAGGACTGGGAAACACCATATATTTT. Its protein product is CASSQGLGNTIYF.